This T cell receptor beta chain originates from a study of neurological immune-mediated disorders. The method for making cDNA was 5'RACE, and it used 10-nucleotide random UMIs. One entry per CDR3 protein results from TCRdb running MiXCR on the 5' RACE reads. The repertoire includes approximately 30,000 distinct CDR3 sequences, just over 4% of them detected once, and 20% to 25% sits in the top ten. This clonotype was counted at least ten times. The ends were cut back, 2 bases at V and 5 bases at J, with 12 bases in the middle. Germline V lookup: CDR1 MNHNY, CDR2 SVGAGI (reference sequence). The CDR3 has 14 amino acids.

What was sequenced was CD4+ T cells from blood. The clonotype originates from a woman between 40 and 55 years old in good health. The chain recombines TRBV6-6 with TRBJ2-5; D might be TRBD2 (5 bases). CDR3 in DNA: TGTGCCAGCAGTTACGAGGGTCTAGGCGAGACCCAGTACTTC. Translation: CASSYEGLGETQYF.